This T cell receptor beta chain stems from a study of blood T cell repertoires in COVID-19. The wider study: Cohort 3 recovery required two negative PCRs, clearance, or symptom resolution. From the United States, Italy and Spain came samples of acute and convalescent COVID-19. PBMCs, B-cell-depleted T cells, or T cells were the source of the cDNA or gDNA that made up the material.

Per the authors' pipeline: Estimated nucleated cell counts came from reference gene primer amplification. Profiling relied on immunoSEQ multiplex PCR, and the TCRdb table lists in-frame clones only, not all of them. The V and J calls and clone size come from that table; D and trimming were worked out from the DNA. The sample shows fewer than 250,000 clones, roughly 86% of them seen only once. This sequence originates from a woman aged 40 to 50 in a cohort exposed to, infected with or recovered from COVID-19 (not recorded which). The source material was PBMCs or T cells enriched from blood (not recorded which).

CDR3 nucleotide sequence: TGCGCCAGCAGCTCTGCACCGGGACAGGCAACCTACGAGCAGTACTTC. It translates to CASSSAPGQATYEQYF. V and J are TRBV4-1 and TRBJ2-7, with 8 bases matching TRBD1. CDR1 MGHRA and CDR2 YSYEKL come from the germline V gene. V was clipped by 5 bases and J by 2 bases; unmatched bases: 11. This CDR3 comprises 16 residues.